These 27 T cell receptor beta chains were all obtained from the same sample, sequenced in a study of T cells expressing NK-cell markers. For each CDR3 protein, TCRdb gives one entry from its re-call of the 5' RACE reads, without DNA. The listing records a few hundred thousand distinct CDR3 sequences. Sequencing used blood T cells: a sorted CD56 or NKG2C T cell subset, CD4+ or CD8+ T cells, or bulk PBMC T cells (not recorded which). The receptors were gathered from a man aged 18-75 years in good health.

The chain links TRBV11-2 to TRBJ2-5; the TCRdb D gene call, TRBD2, has no DNA to confirm it. Germline V gene data show CDR1 as SGHAT and CDR2 as FQNNGV. CDR3 length: 16 amino acids. The CDR3 sequence: CASSLLSGTSRETQYF. Complete variable domain (other parts from reference TRBV11-2 and TRBJ2-5): EAGVAQSPRYKIIEKRQSVAFWCNPISGHATLYWYQQILGQGPKLLIQFQNNGVVDDSQLPKDRFSAERLKGVDSTLKIQPAKLEDSAVYLCASSLLSGTSRETQYFGPGTRLLVL.

The CDR3: CASSQRGTGGEKLFF. The gene calls are TRBV11-2 and TRBJ1-4; TCRdb designates TRBD1, a call that cannot be tested without DNA. Germline V gives CDR1 SGHAT, CDR2 FQNNGV. This CDR3 region has 15 residues.

This chain joins TRBV5-8 and TRBJ2-3; there is no DNA to check the TCRdb D call of TRBD1. This CDR3 has 17 amino acids. Germline CDR1 SGHTS, CDR2 YDEGEE. The CDR3 sequence: CASSHWDRRFNTDTQYF.

This chain links TRBV19 with TRBJ2-3; checking the TCRdb D call of TRBD2 is not possible without DNA. In germline, CDR1 is LNHDA, CDR2 SQIVND (reference sequence). The CDR3 is 12 residues long. The CDR3 loop is CASSARESTQYF. Full variable domain (outside the CDR3, taken from reference TRBV19 and TRBJ2-3): DGGITQSPKYLFRKEGQNVTLSCEQNLNHDAMYWYRQDPGQGLRLIYYSQIVNDFQKGDIAEGYSVSREKKESFPLTVTSAQKNPTAFYLCASSARESTQYFGPGTRLTVL.

The chain carries TRBV11-1 and TRBJ2-3. Germline-derived CDR1 and CDR2 are SGHAT and FQDESV (reference sequence). CDR3 length equals 15 residues. CDR3 amino acids: CASSNGFSDTDTQYF. Filled out from reference TRBV11-1 and TRBJ2-3, the complete variable domain reads EAEVAQSPRYKITEKSQAVAFWCDPISGHATLYWYRQILGQGPELLVQFQDESVVDDSQLPKDRFSAERLKGVDSTLKIQPAELGDSAMYLCASSNGFSDTDTQYFGPGTRLTVL.

This chain uses TRBV3-1 with TRBJ1-5; with no DNA, the TCRdb D assignment of TRBD1 cannot be verified. The CDR3 extends over 15 amino acids. The V gene's germline CDR1 is LGHDT and CDR2 YNNKEL (reference sequence). The CDR3 region is CASSPRDRVAQPQHF.

This chain uses TRBV15 with TRBJ2-3. The CDR3 runs 17 residues. Germline V CDR1 and CDR2: LNHNV, YYDKDF (reference sequence). CDR3 in amino acids: CATSRDASSRLTDTQYF. The variable domain in full, completed from reference TRBV15 and TRBJ2-3, reads DAMVIQNPRYQVTQFGKPVTLSCSQTLNHNVMYWYQQKSSQAPKLLFHYYDKDFNNEADTPDNFQSRRPNTSFCFLDIRSPGLGDTAMYLCATSRDASSRLTDTQYFGPGTRLTVL.

The rearrangement uses TRBV29-1 and TRBJ2-4; TCRdb returns TRBD1, unconfirmable since there is no DNA. CDR3 length equals 13 residues. The germline V gene has CDR1 SQVTM and CDR2 ANQGSEA. This CDR3 is CSVEQRVGGIQYF. Full variable domain (rest looked up from reference TRBV29-1 and TRBJ2-4): SAVISQKPSRDICQRGTSLTIQCQVDSQVTMMFWYRQQPGQSLTLIATANQGSEATYESGFVIDKFPISRPNLTFSTLTVSNMSPEDSSIYLCSVEQRVGGIQYFGAGTRLSVL.

The chain employs TRBV11-2 and TRBJ1-2. Germline V gene sequence: CDR1 SGHAT, CDR2 FQNNGV. The CDR3 totals 13 residues. The CDR3 sequence: CASIGQRVHGYTF. The entire variable domain, with the rest obtained from reference TRBV11-2 and TRBJ1-2, is as follows: EAGVAQSPRYKIIEKRQSVAFWCNPISGHATLYWYQQILGQGPKLLIQFQNNGVVDDSQLPKDRFSAERLKGVDSTLKIQPAKLEDSAVYLCASIGQRVHGYTFGSGTRLTVV.

This sequence joins TRBV27 and TRBJ1-2; TCRdb picks TRBD1, but there is no DNA to check that call. Germline CDR1 and CDR2: MNHEY and SMNVEV (reference sequence). This CDR3 contains 16 residues. CDR3 in amino acids: CASSSRGYWGEVGYTF.

The CDR3: CASGFRDEQFF. The chain recombines TRBV12-5 with TRBJ2-1. The CDR3 sequence is 11 residues long. CDR1 and CDR2 from the germline V gene are LGHNT and FRNRAP.

This chain connects TRBV7-9 to TRBJ2-5. CDR1 and CDR2 (germline): SEHNR, FQNEAQ (reference sequence). This CDR3 comprises 11 residues. The CDR3 spells CASSTRETQYF.

V usage is TRBV6-1 and J usage is TRBJ2-2; with no DNA, the TCRdb D assignment of TRBD1 cannot be verified. Germline CDR1 is MNHNS and CDR2 is SASEGT. The CDR3 totals 18 residues. The CDR3 protein is CASSRENPGQGKSGELFF.

The gene calls are TRBV12-3 or TRBV12-4 and TRBJ1-1; TCRdb names TRBD1, which stays unverified in the absence of DNA. The CDR3 runs to 13 residues. The CDR3 loop reads CASTLYGGTEAFF.

This chain connects TRBV29-1 to TRBJ1-2. The germline V gene encodes CDR1 SQVTM and CDR2 ANQGSEA. The CDR3 has 13 amino acids. The CDR3 sequence is CSVERIQGYGYTF.

The rearrangement links TRBV5-1 to TRBJ2-3; TCRdb returns TRBD2, unconfirmable since there is no DNA. This CDR3 comprises 15 residues. Germline values: CDR1 SGHRS, CDR2 YFSETQ. The CDR3 protein is CASSLGTSGTDTQYF.

This chain uses TRBV7-9 with TRBJ2-5. The germline CDR1 and CDR2 sequences are SEHNR and FQNEAQ (reference sequence). The CDR3 extends over 15 amino acids. CDR3 sequence reads: CASSLDRVSGETQYF.

The chain has TRBV6-4 and TRBJ1-2; as DNA is missing, the TRBD1 call by TCRdb cannot be tested. Germline V gives CDR1 MRHNA, CDR2 SNTAGT. The CDR3 covers 14 residues. CDR3 loop: CASSWGPLTYGYTF.

This chain uses TRBV20-1 with TRBJ1-1; with no DNA, the TCRdb D assignment of TRBD1 cannot be verified. The CDR3 is 16 residues long. CDR1 and CDR2 from the germline V gene are DFQATT and SNEGSKA (reference sequence). The CDR3 sequence: CSARGQGGVMNTEAFF.

V gene TRBV7-8 combines with J gene TRBJ2-7; TCRdb's D call of TRBD2 is untestable without DNA. CDR1 is SGHVS and CDR2 is FQNEAQ in the germline V gene. The CDR3 has 16 residues. CDR3 residues: CASSLNSGGSSYEQYF.

This chain connects TRBV19 to TRBJ2-1; TCRdb calls TRBD1, which cannot be checked without DNA. Germline V gene data show CDR1 as LNHDA and CDR2 as SQIVND (reference sequence). The CDR3 consists of 14 residues. This chain's CDR3 is CASKVQTGNNEQFF.

This sequence joins TRBV7-2 and TRBJ1-1; as DNA is missing, the TRBD1 call by TCRdb cannot be tested. Looked up from germline, CDR1 is SGHTA and CDR2 is FQGNSA. The CDR3 length is 14 residues. The CDR3: CASSLAPRNTEAFF.

CDR3 residues: CASSLDSGRNEKLFF. The genes are TRBV5-1 and TRBJ1-4. CDR1 and CDR2 (germline): SGHRS, YFSETQ. The CDR3 extends over 15 amino acids.

This chain's CDR3 is CASSLAPAGGYEQYF. This chain connects TRBV7-2 to TRBJ2-7; TCRdb designates TRBD2, a call that cannot be tested without DNA. The germline gives CDR1 SGHTA, CDR2 FQGNSA. This CDR3 has 15 amino acids.

This chain uses TRBV29-1 with TRBJ2-7; there is no DNA to check the TCRdb D call of TRBD2. This CDR3 is built from 14 residues. Germline V gene sequence: CDR1 SQVTM, CDR2 ANQGSEA. The CDR3 region is CSVGRTSGSYEQYF.

V is TRBV7-9 and J is TRBJ2-2. Germline-derived CDR1 and CDR2 are SEHNR and FQNEAQ (reference sequence). The CDR3 runs to 14 residues. CDR3 sequence: CASSRNVNTGELFF.

The rearrangement links TRBV20-1 to TRBJ2-3; the D gene TCRdb calls, TRBD1, cannot be checked with no DNA. This CDR3 has 14 amino acids. Germline CDR1 reads DFQATT; CDR2 reads SNEGSKA (reference sequence). The chain's CDR3 is CSASDRGVSDTQYF.